This TCR beta chain was identified during a study of blood T cell repertoires in COVID-19. Study details: Researchers got acute and convalescent COVID-19 samples from the United States, Italy and Spain. T cells, B-cell-depleted T cells, or PBMCs supplied cDNA or gDNA.

Trimming cost V 0 bases and J 6 bases; bases outside gene matches: 8. The CDR3 is made up of 15 amino acids. Germline assignment: CDR1 SGHTA and CDR2 FQGNSA. As originally analysed: The authors estimated nucleated cell counts from reference gene primer amplification. TCRdb's table, derived via immunoSEQ multiplex PCR, lists solely in-frame clones and lacks some. That table supplies the V and J calls and clone size; D and trimming were determined from the DNA. The table shows about 110,000 clones, with under 75% occurring only once. This clone appeared a few times. The receptor comes from a woman aged 55-70 years with acute or convalescent COVID-19. V gene TRBV7-2 combines with J gene TRBJ2-7; TRBD1 aligns across 7 bases. What was sequenced was peripheral blood. CDR3 region: CASSLAGQGVAEQYF. The CDR3 coding sequence is TGTGCCAGCAGCTTAGCTGGGCAGGGGGTAGCCGAGCAGTACTTC.